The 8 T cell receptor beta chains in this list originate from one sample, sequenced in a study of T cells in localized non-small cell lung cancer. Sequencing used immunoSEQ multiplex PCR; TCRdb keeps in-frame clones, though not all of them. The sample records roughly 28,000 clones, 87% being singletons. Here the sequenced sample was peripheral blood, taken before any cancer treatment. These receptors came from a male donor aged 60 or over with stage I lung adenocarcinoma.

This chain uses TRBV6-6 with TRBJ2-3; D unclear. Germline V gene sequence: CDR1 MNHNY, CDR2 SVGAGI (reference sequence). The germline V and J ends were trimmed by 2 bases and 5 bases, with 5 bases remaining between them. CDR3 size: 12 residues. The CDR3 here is CASSYPGDTQYF. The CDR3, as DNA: TGTGCCAGCAGTTACCCCGGAGATACGCAGTATTTT.

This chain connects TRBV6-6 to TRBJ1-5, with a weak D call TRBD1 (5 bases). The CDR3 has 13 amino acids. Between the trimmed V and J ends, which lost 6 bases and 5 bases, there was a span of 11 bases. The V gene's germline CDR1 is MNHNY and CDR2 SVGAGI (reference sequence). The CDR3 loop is CASRSQEDQPQHF. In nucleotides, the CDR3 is TGTGCCAGCAGATCACAGGAGGATCAGCCCCAGCATTTT.

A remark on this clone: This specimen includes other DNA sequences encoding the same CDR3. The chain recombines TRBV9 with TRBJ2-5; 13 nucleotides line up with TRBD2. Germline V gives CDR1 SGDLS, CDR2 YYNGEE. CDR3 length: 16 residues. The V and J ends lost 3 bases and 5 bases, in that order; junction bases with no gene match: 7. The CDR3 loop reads CASSEWTSGGRETQYF. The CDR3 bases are TGTGCCAGCAGCGAATGGACTAGCGGGGGTAGGGAGACCCAGTACTTC.

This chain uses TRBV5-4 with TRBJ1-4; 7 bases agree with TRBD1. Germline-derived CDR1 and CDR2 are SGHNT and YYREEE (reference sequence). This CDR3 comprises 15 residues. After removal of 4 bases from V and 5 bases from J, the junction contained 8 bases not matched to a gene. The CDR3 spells CASSGPGTANEKLFF. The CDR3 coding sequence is TGTGCCAGCAGCGGGCCGGGGACAGCAAATGAAAAACTGTTTTTT.

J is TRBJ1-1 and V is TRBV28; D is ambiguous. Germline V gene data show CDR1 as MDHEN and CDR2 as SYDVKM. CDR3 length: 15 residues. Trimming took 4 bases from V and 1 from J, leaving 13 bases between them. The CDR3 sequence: CASSYPLGGNTEAFF. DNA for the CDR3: TGTGCCAGCAGTTACCCCTTAGGAGGGAACACTGAAGCTTTCTTT.

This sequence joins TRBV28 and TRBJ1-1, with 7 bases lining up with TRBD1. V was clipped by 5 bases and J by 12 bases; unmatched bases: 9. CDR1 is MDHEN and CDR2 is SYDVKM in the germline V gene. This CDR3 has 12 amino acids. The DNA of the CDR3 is TGTGCCAGCAGTAGGGAGTCAGGGGGGACTTTCTTT. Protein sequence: CASSRESGGTFF.

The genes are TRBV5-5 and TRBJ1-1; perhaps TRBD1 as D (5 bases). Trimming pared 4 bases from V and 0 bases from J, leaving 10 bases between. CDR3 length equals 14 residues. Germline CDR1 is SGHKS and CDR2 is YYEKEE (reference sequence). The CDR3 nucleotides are TGTGCCAGCAGCGCAGGACACCTGAACACTGAAGCTTTCTTT. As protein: CASSAGHLNTEAFF.

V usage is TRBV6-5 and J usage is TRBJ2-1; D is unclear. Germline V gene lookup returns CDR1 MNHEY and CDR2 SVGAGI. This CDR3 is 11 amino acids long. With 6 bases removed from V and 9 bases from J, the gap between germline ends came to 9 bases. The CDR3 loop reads CASRGISEQFF. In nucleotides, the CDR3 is TGTGCCAGCAGGGGGATCAGTGAGCAGTTCTTC.